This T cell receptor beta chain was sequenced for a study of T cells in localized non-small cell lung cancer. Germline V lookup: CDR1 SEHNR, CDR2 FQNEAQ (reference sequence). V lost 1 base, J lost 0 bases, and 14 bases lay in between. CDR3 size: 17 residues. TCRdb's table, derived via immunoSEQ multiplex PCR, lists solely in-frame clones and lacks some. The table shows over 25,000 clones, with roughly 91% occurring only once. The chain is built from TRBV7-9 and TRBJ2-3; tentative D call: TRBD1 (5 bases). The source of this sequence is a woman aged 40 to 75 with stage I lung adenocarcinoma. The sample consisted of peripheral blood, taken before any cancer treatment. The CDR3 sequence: CASSLVSGRPSTDTQYF. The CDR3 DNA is TGTGCCAGCAGCTTAGTATCAGGGCGCCCTAGCACAGATACGCAGTATTTT.